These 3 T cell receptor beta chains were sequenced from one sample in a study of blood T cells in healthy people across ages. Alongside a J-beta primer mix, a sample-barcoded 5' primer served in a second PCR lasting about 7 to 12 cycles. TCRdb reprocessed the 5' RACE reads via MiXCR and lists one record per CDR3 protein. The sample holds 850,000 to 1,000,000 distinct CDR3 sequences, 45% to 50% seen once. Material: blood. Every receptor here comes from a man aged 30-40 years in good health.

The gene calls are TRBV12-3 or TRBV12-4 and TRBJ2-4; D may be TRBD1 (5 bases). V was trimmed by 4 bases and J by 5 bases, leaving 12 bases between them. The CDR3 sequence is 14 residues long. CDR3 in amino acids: CASSSRQGENIQYF. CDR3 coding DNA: TGTGCCAGCAGTTCACGGCAGGGTGAAAACATTCAGTACTTC.

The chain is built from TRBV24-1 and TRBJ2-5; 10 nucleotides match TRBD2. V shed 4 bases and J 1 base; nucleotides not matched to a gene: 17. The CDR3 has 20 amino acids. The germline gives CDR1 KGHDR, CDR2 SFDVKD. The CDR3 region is CATSDPGRTSGWSSQETQYF. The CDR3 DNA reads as TGTGCCACCAGTGACCCCGGTCGGACTAGCGGCTGGTCCTCCCAAGAGACCCAGTACTTC.

The CDR3 region is CSAAPKTQYF. The CDR3 DNA reads TGCAGTGCTGCCCCCAAGACCCAGTACTTC. The chain employs TRBV20-1 and TRBJ2-7; D call uncertain. The DNA end is more similar to TRBJ2-5, so the J call may be wrong. The CDR3 has 10 amino acids. Germline V gene lookup returns CDR1 DFQATT and CDR2 SNEGSKA (reference sequence).